The 20 T cell receptor beta chains below all came from one sample that was sequenced in a study of blood T cell repertoires in COVID-19. Assay used: immunoSEQ multiplex PCR; TCRdb lists only in-frame clones, some missing. The profile shows about 140,000 clones, under 80% of them singletons. Material for sequencing was peripheral blood. The receptor source for this set is a man aged 80 or over with acute or convalescent COVID-19.

V usage is TRBV2 and J usage is TRBJ1-1; 7 bases are shared with TRBD1. CDR3 size: 14 residues. Germline V lookup: CDR1 SNHLY, CDR2 FYNNEI. J gave up 4 bases and V 11 bases, and 13 bases lay outside the gene matches. DNA of the CDR3: TGTGCCGGAATCTTACGGACAGGCGCCACTGAAGCTTTCTTT. This gives the protein CAGILRTGATEAFF.

The J gene is TRBJ1-6, the V gene TRBV7-3, with a weak D call TRBD1 (6 bases). This CDR3 spans 14 amino acids. V lost 2 bases and J lost 7, with 9 bases in between. Germline-derived CDR1 and CDR2 are SGHTA and FQGTGA. CDR3 sequence reads: CASSLLGQNSPLHF. The DNA of the CDR3 is TGTGCCAGCAGCTTACTTGGACAGAATTCACCCCTCCACTTT.

The chain has TRBV18 and TRBJ1-5; TRBD1 matches at 9 bases. With V trimmed by 3 bases and J by 9 bases, 6 bases remained unmatched. In germline, CDR1 is KGHSH, CDR2 LQKENI. The CDR3 consists of 14 residues. This CDR3 is CASSPDRGAGPQHF. CDR3 in DNA: TGTGCCAGCTCACCCGACAGGGGGGCAGGGCCCCAGCATTTT.

The rearrangement links TRBV7-6 to TRBJ2-7; no reliable D call. The CDR3 totals 15 residues. Between the trimmed V and J ends, which lost 1 base and 3 bases, there was a span of 13 bases. The germline gives CDR1 SGHVS, CDR2 FNYEAQ. The chain's CDR3 is CASSLGGQRDYEQYF. The CDR3 DNA reads as TGTGCCAGCAGCTTAGGCGGTCAGAGAGACTACGAGCAGTACTTC.

This clone was seen a handful of times. V usage is TRBV29-1 and J usage is TRBJ1-1, with D possibly TRBD1 on 5 matching bases. CDR3 length: 13 residues. From germline, CDR1 is SQVTM and CDR2 ANQGSEA. V lost 7 bases and J 4 bases, leaving 16 bases between the germline ends. The CDR3 spells CSGREGSGTEAFF. The CDR3 nucleotides read TGCAGCGGACGGGAGGGGTCGGGCACTGAAGCTTTCTTT.

The J gene is TRBJ1-2, the V gene TRBV28, with D possibly matching TRBD1 (6 bases). V lost 7 bases, J lost 4 bases, and 19 bases lay in between. The CDR3 runs 15 residues. Per germline, CDR1 MDHEN and CDR2 SYDVKM. In nucleotides, the CDR3 is TGTGCCAGCAATACTCACAGGGCCCTGCTCTATGGCTACACCTTC. This encodes CASNTHRALLYGYTF.

The gene calls are TRBV10-3 and TRBJ2-7; 7 bases line up with TRBD1. The CDR3 has 12 amino acids. The trim removed 11 bases at V and 7 bases at J, leaving 11 bases unmatched. Germline CDR1 ENHRY, CDR2 SYGVKD. The CDR3 DNA reads TGTGCCGCCCGGGACAGCCTCCTGGAGCAGTACTTC. Its translation: CAARDSLLEQYF.

This rearrangement joins TRBV6-6 to TRBJ1-2; perhaps TRBD1 as D (6 bases). From germline, CDR1 is MNHNY and CDR2 SVGAGI (reference sequence). The CDR3 loop spans 15 amino acids. V was shortened by 1 base and J by 8 bases, with 17 bases between the two germline ends. DNA of the CDR3: TGTGCCAGCAGTTACTTTAGCTTGGGGGCCCAGGGCTACACCTTC. This encodes CASSYFSLGAQGYTF.

The V and J genes are TRBV6-5 and TRBJ2-7; TRBD1 agrees at 8 bases. The CDR3 is made up of 13 amino acids. Unmatched junction bases numbered 1, after V lost 4 bases and J lost 2 bases. The V gene's germline CDR1 is MNHEY and CDR2 SVGAGI. This CDR3 reads CASSLDRAYEQYF. CDR3 coding DNA: TGTGCCAGCAGTTTGGACAGGGCCTACGAGCAGTACTTC.

This clone was observed a handful of times. CDR3 in amino acids: CASSLLGGNTGELFF. The CDR3 coding sequence is TGTGCCAGCAGCCTCCTAGGCGGGAACACCGGGGAGCTGTTTTTT. The V call is TRBV5-5, the J call TRBJ2-2; D call uncertain. The CDR3 has 15 residues. Germline loops: CDR1 SGHKS, CDR2 YYEKEE (reference sequence). V gave up 4 bases and J gave up 1 base, with 11 bases separating them.

This clone was seen more than once but under ten times. This CDR3 is CASRAAGDGNTIYF. The CDR3 DNA follows: TGTGCCAGCCGAGCGGCGGGGGACGGAAACACCATATATTTT. This chain uses TRBV19 with TRBJ1-3; TRBD1 might be the D (5 bases). From germline, CDR1 is LNHDA and CDR2 SQIVND (reference sequence). Between the trimmed V and J ends, which lost 9 bases and 4 bases, there was a span of 16 bases. The CDR3 is 14 residues long.

The chain joins TRBV7-8 to TRBJ2-1; maybe TRBD1 (6 bases). Trimming took 4 bases from V and 8 from J, leaving 12 bases between them. CDR3 length: 13 residues. Germline CDR1 reads SGHVS; CDR2 reads FQNEAQ. CDR3 coding DNA: TGTGCCAGCAGCTGGGGGACAATAGATGAGCAGTTCTTC. Translating gives CASSWGTIDEQFF.

The chain combines TRBV6-2 or TRBV6-3 with TRBJ1-2; D may be TRBD1 (5 bases). The CDR3 is 14 residues long. Germline V gives CDR1 MNHEY, CDR2 SVGEGT. The ends were cut back, 2 bases at V and 8 bases at J, with 15 bases in the middle. In DNA form, the CDR3 reads TGTGCCAGCAGTTACGGGGAGGGGATATACGGCTACACCTTC. Amino acid sequence: CASSYGEGIYGYTF.

In DNA, the CDR3 is TGTGCCAGCAGCCCTACAGCTCCCTACGAGCAGTACTTC. This codes for CASSPTAPYEQYF. V and J are TRBV7-8 and TRBJ2-7; D unresolved. Germline CDR1 SGHVS, CDR2 FQNEAQ. The CDR3 spans 13 residues. The V end lost 5 bases, the J end lost 2 bases, and 10 bases lay between the germline ends. The full variable domain, in which reference TRBV7-8 and TRBJ2-7 provide the parts outside the CDR3, is GAGVSQSPRYKVAKRGQDVALRCDPISGHVSLFWYQQALGQGPEFLTYFQNEAQLDKSGLPSDRFFAERPEGSVSTLKIQRTQQEDSAVYLCASSPTAPYEQYFGPGTRLTVT.

This rearrangement joins TRBV18 to TRBJ2-1; tentatively, D is TRBD2 (6 bases). Germline assignment: CDR1 KGHSH and CDR2 LQKENI. CDR3 length: 13 amino acids. Trimming shortened V by 4 bases and J by 6 bases, and 10 bases separated the two germline ends. CDR3 coding DNA: TGTGCCAGCTCACAAAAGGGAGGCAATGAGCAGTTCTTC. This gives the protein CASSQKGGNEQFF.

In its sample, this clone was seen once. The chain couples TRBV7-9 to TRBJ2-5; D unresolved. V was trimmed by 7 bases and J by 1 base, leaving 10 bases between them. Looked up from germline, CDR1 is SEHNR and CDR2 is FQNEAQ (reference sequence). The CDR3 spans 13 residues. This CDR3 is CASTSSAQETQYF. DNA for the CDR3: TGTGCCAGCACCTCCAGTGCCCAAGAGACCCAGTACTTC.

The chain employs TRBV4-2 and TRBJ2-7, with a possible D match to TRBD1 (6 bases). The germline V gene has CDR1 LGHNA and CDR2 YNFKEQ. The CDR3 extends over 13 amino acids. Trimming stripped 0 bases from V and 5 bases from J, with 8 bases between. The CDR3 bases are TGTGCCAGCAGCCAAGATTACAGGGACGAGCAGTACTTC. As protein: CASSQDYRDEQYF.

The chain is built from TRBV6-6 and TRBJ1-3; TRBD1 might be the D (6 bases). The CDR3 length is 16 residues. Trimming cost V 2 bases and J 0 bases, with 11 bases left between them. Germline values: CDR1 MNHNY, CDR2 SVGAGI (reference sequence). The CDR3 sequence is CASSYTGYVSGNTIYF. For the CDR3, the DNA is TGTGCCAGCAGTTACACAGGGTACGTCTCTGGAAACACCATATATTTT.

This rearrangement joins TRBV2 to TRBJ1-5, with D hard to call. V lost 5 bases to trimming and J lost 2 bases, with 13 bases between them. Germline CDR1 is SNHLY and CDR2 is FYNNEI. This CDR3 comprises 15 residues. CDR3 region: CASSSRVSGNQPQHF. The CDR3 nucleotides read TGTGCCAGCAGTAGCAGAGTTAGCGGCAATCAGCCCCAGCATTTT. The full variable domain, completed using reference TRBV2 and TRBJ1-5, is EPEVTQTPSHQVTQMGQEVILRCVPISNHLYFYWYRQILGQKVEFLVSFYNNEISEKSEIFDDQFSVERPDGSNFTLKIRSTKLEDSAMYFCASSSRVSGNQPQHFGDGTRLSIL.

The V gene is TRBV3-1 (or the pseudogene TRBV3-2), the J gene TRBJ2-5, with 12 bases aligning to TRBD2. Trimming removed 2 bases from V and 5 bases from J; junction bases left unmatched: 6. Germline V gives CDR1 LGHDT, CDR2 YNNKEL (reference sequence). This CDR3 contains 16 residues. The CDR3, as DNA: TGTGCCAGCAGCCAAAATCTAGCGGGGGGGCTCGAGACCCAGTACTTC. Translated, it gives CASSQNLAGGLETQYF.